This TCR beta chain was sequenced during a study of post-analysis software for immune sequencing data. Study summary: The patients showed relapsing-remitting, secondary progressive and progressive-relapsing multiple sclerosis courses.

This clonotype appeared a few times. What it binds is not known. Tagging with unique molecular identifiers was a feature of the TCR beta cDNA libraries. A few hundred thousand cDNA molecules were obtained from around 1 to 10 million T cells. TCRdb re-called the PCR reads through MiXCR, storing one row per CDR3 protein. The sample has under 650,000 distinct CDR3 sequences; roughly 40% are singletons. This CDR3 has 13 amino acids. The V gene lost 3 bases and the J gene lost 4 bases, with 9 bases spanning the gap. Overall study results and limits: Multiple sclerosis patients had significantly lower normalized Chao1 diversity than controls. Comparison of patients with controls showed 5 or 6 TRBV segments more frequent in patients, TRBV5-6, TRBV5-1 and TRBV20-1 among them. Same-batch preparations were strongly co-clustered by F measure.

The sequencing sample was made of blood. The rearrangement joins TRBV12-3 or TRBV12-4 to TRBJ1-1; D not resolved. The sequence derives from a girl between 10 and 17 years old with multiple sclerosis. The CDR3 protein is CASSFGRSTEAFF. The CDR3 DNA reads TGTGCCAGCAGTTTCGGGAGGAGCACTGAAGCTTTCTTT.